These T cell receptor beta chains were read from a single sample in a study of CD8+ T cells in alopecia areata. TCRdb's table, derived via immunoSEQ multiplex PCR, lists solely in-frame clones and lacks some. This sample has around 210,000 clones, with around 65% found just once. The source material was CD4+ T cells sorted from blood, sampled at week 4, from a patient treated with tofacitinib. The receptor set was obtained from a human donor with alopecia areata. Each CDR3 is given with its conserved first and last residue. Each record gives: clone size, J gene, V gene, D gene, CDR3 DNA, CDR3 protein. A D gene is named only where the DNA matches it firmly. The size entry is marked missing in some rows and otherwise reads once, few, many or a size class.

>-|TRBJ2-6|TRBV29-1|-
TGCAGCGTTGGTTCCTCTGGGGCCAACGTCCTGACTTTC
CSVGSSGANVLTF
>-|TRBJ2-7|TRBV7-8|TRBD1
TGTGCCAGCAGCTCCCCGGGACAGGTGCTCCACGAGCAGTACTTC
CASSSPGQVLHEQYF
>-|TRBJ1-4|TRBV29-1|TRBD1
TGCAGCGTTGGGGAGGACAGGGGACGACTGTTTTTT
CSVGEDRGRLFF
>-|TRBJ2-5|TRBV10-3|-
TGTGCCATCAGTGATTCCACGGGGGCCCGGGGGACCCAGTACTTC
CAISDSTGARGTQYF
>-|TRBJ2-5|TRBV7-3|TRBD2
TGTGCCAGCAGCTTCTCTAGCGGGGAGACCCAGTACTTC
CASSFSSGETQYF
>-|TRBJ1-2|TRBV29-1|-
TGCAGCGTGCAGGGGTTACATGGCTACACCTTC
CSVQGLHGYTF
>-|TRBJ1-4|TRBV11-2|-
TGTGCCAGCAGCTTAGTCGGCAGGACTAATGAAAAACTGTTTTTT
CASSLVGRTNEKLFF
>few|TRBJ1-2|TRBV6-5|-
TGTGCCAGCACCCAAGGAGGGGGCTACACCTTC
CASTQGGGYTF
>few|TRBJ1-2|TRBV7-2|-
TGTGCCAGCAGAGCCGCCGGGACTAACTATGGCTACACCTTC
CASRAAGTNYGYTF
>-|TRBJ2-3|TRBV7-2|-
TGTGCCAGCAGCTTAGCGGGGGGCCGGAAGACGCAGTATTTT
CASSLAGGRKTQYF
>-|TRBJ2-5|TRBV4-2|-
TGTGCCAGCAGCCACAAACCGCCGGGAGATGCAGAGACCCAGTACTTC
CASSHKPPGDAETQYF
>-|TRBJ2-7|TRBV6-5|TRBD1
TGTGCCAGCAGTTCCGCGACAGGGCTGGACGAGCAGTACTTC
CASSSATGLDEQYF
>-|TRBJ1-1|TRBV7-9|TRBD1
TGTGCCAGCAGCTCTCAGGGGGAGAACACTGAAGCTTTCTTT
CASSSQGENTEAFF
>-|TRBJ1-2|TRBV4-1|-
TGCGCCAGCAGCCAAGGGACAGCTGGCTACACCTTC
CASSQGTAGYTF
>-|TRBJ2-7|TRBV30|-
TGTGCCTGGAAAACTTTTTACAGCTCCTACGAGCAGTACTTC
CAWKTFYSSYEQYF
>-|TRBJ1-4|TRBV29-1|TRBD1
TGCAGCGTGCGAACCGGGACAGGGTTTACGACTAATGAAAAACTGTTTTTT
CSVRTGTGFTTNEKLFF
>-|TRBJ2-3|TRBV15|-
TGTGCCACCAGCAGACGGGGGCGCGGGGGAATGGATACGCAGTATTTT
CATSRRGRGGMDTQYF
>few|TRBJ1-1|TRBV29-1|TRBD1
TGCAGCGCCGGGACAGCACAAGAAGCTTTCTTT
CSAGTAQEAFF
>-|TRBJ2-1|TRBV5-1|-
TGCGCCAGCAGCTTGGCTATTGCGGGGGCCGGTGAGCAGTTCTTC
CASSLAIAGAGEQFF
>-|TRBJ1-1|TRBV23-1|-
TGCGCCAGCAATCCACGAGAGGGAGAGGACACTGAAGCTTTCTTT
CASNPREGEDTEAFF
>-|TRBJ1-2|TRBV30|TRBD1
TGTGCCTGGAGCCAAGACAGGGAGACTAACTATGGCTACACCTTC
CAWSQDRETNYGYTF
>once|TRBJ2-3|TRBV10-3|TRBD2
TGTGCCATCAGTGAGTCCCCCCTCAGCGGGGGGGAGACAGATACGCAGTATTTT
CAISESPLSGGETDTQYF
>-|TRBJ2-3|TRBV7-2|TRBD2
TGTGCCAGCAGCTTAGGCGGACTAGCGGGGGATACGCAGTATTTT
CASSLGGLAGDTQYF
>-|TRBJ1-5|TRBV7-2|TRBD1
TGTGCCAGCAGCCCTGGGACAGATAGCAATCAGCCCCAGCATTTT
CASSPGTDSNQPQHF
>-|TRBJ1-5|TRBV18|-
TGTGCCAGCTCTTCAGGGATCAGCAATCAGCCCCAGCATTTT
CASSSGISNQPQHF
>-|TRBJ2-7|TRBV6-6|-
TGTGCCAGCAGTTACAGGGAAAGTTACGAGCAGTACTTC
CASSYRESYEQYF
>-|TRBJ2-5|TRBV19|TRBD1
TGTGCCAGTAGGGGGACAGACTTGGAGACCCAGTACTTC
CASRGTDLETQYF
>-|TRBJ2-1|TRBV29-1|-
TGCAGCGGAGAAGGGACAACCTCCAATGAGCAGTTCTTC
CSGEGTTSNEQFF